This T cell receptor (beta chain) appears in the sequencing data of a study of cytomegalovirus exposure and HLA in healthy donors. The repertoire was sequenced with immunoSEQ multiplex PCR; TCRdb's copy has only in-frame clones and lacks some. The sample gives approximately 160,000 clones, 80% to 90% of which show up once; about 2.3% is in the top ten. This CDR3 spans 14 amino acids. Germline V lookup: CDR1 SNHLY, CDR2 FYNNEI. With 3 bases removed from V and 6 bases from J, the gap between germline ends came to 15 bases. The chain carries TRBV2 and TRBJ2-7, with D perhaps matching TRBD1 (6 bases). Sequenced sample: PBMCs. The clonotype originates from a woman younger than 30 in good health and CMV-seronegative. CDR3 coding DNA: TGTGCCAGCAGTGATTGGGGGCTCCTGATCGAGCAGTACTTC. It translates to CASSDWGLLIEQYF.